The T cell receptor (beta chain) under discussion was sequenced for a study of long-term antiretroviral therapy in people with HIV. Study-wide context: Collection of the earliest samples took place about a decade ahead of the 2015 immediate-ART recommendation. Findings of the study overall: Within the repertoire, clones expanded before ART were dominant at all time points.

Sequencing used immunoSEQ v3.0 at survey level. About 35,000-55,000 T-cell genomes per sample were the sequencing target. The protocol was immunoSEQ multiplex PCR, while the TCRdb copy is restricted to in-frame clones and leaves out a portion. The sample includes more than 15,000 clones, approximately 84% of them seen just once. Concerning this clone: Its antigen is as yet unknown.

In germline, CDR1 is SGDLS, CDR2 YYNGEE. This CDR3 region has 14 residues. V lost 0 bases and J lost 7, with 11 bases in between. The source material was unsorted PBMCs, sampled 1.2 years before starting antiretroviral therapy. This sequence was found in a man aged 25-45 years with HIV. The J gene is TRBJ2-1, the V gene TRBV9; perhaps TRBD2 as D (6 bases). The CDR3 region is CASSVGSGPNEQFF. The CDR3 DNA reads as TGTGCCAGCAGCGTAGGAAGCGGGCCTAATGAGCAGTTCTTC.